The text below deals with one TCR beta chain. Its target is not known. These data originate in a study of cytomegalovirus exposure and HLA in healthy donors. General study results and limits: Immune exposure information comprised only CMV serostatus. More than 150 TCR beta chains were listed as cytomegalovirus-associated. Rates of TCR association differed by HLA locus in a later analysis, with DRB1 highest and HLA-C lowest. Per a prior analysis, the majority of TCR beta V segments were productive roughly 87% or roughly 30% of the time.

Both 60 Vbeta primers and 13 Jbeta primers went into the PCR. Clones were sequenced by immunoSEQ multiplex PCR, and TCRdb holds only the in-frame ones, with some missing. The table has around 78,000 clones, 80% seen once; the top ten hold around 0.96%. The TCR comes from a male donor in good health and CMV-seronegative. Source material: PBMCs.

CDR3 DNA sequence: TGTGCCAGCAGCCCCCCTCAGCGGGATCTTGAGCAGTTCTTC. Amino acid sequence: CASSPPQRDLEQFF. The chain joins TRBV6-6 to TRBJ2-1; TRBD2 agrees at 7 bases. The CDR3 sequence is 14 residues long. Trimming took 6 bases from V and 9 from J; bases not matched to a gene: 11. CDR1 and CDR2 (germline): MNHNY, SVGAGI (reference sequence).